In its sample, the clone carrying this T cell receptor (beta chain) was seen once. TCRdb keeps only in-frame clones here, not all; method: immunoSEQ multiplex PCR. The sample lists roughly 200,000 clones; approximately 84% were seen once. This record comes from a study of blood T cell repertoires in COVID-19. Overall study context: Italy, Spain and the United States were the sources of the convalescent and acute COVID-19 samples.

Germline lookup yields CDR1 MNHEY and CDR2 SVGAGI. This CDR3 contains 13 residues. J was trimmed by 2 bases and V by 10 bases; bases with no gene match: 7. This rearrangement joins TRBV6-5 to TRBJ1-2; 7 bases map to TRBD1. This clonotype was obtained from a woman of 80 years or more with COVID-19, enrolled during active disease. Sequenced sample: peripheral blood. CDR3 amino acids: CATPRTGNYGYTF. The CDR3 DNA follows: TGTGCCACCCCTCGGACAGGCAACTATGGCTACACCTTC.